The 21 T cell receptor beta chains below were found in one sample sequenced in a study of early T cells in non-severe SARS-CoV-2 infection. One entry per CDR3 protein results from TCRdb running MiXCR on the 5' RACE reads. The sample lists about 57,000 distinct CDR3 sequences; about 9.1% were seen once. Sample: whole blood. The source of these receptors is an adult who was a healthcare worker with PCR-confirmed SARS-CoV-2 infection or an uninfected control (not recorded which).

As concerns this clonotype: Given a much more abundant clone one base away, this may be a read error. This chain joins TRBV5-1 and TRBJ2-7; TRBD2 aligns across 8 bases. In germline, CDR1 is SGHRS, CDR2 YFSETQ. This CDR3 spans 14 amino acids. Unmatched junction bases numbered 5, after V lost 0 bases and J lost 6 bases. The chain's CDR3 is CASSLGTSSSEQYF. In DNA form, the CDR3 reads TGCGCCAGCAGCTTGGGGACTAGCTCTAGCGAGCAGTACTTC.

V usage is TRBV30 and J usage is TRBJ1-6; D possibly corresponds to TRBD1 (5 bases). The V end was cut by 5 bases, the J end by 6 bases, with 11 bases between. The CDR3 is made up of 13 amino acids. In germline, CDR1 is GTSNPN, CDR2 SVGIG (reference sequence). The CDR3 region has the DNA TGTGCCTGGGACCGGGGGTTTAATTCACCCCTCCACTTT. Translating it yields CAWDRGFNSPLHF.

There are many counts of this clonotype. V is TRBV6-6 and J is TRBJ1-1, with D unclear. V was trimmed by 7 bases and J by 5 bases, leaving 8 bases between them. Germline values: CDR1 MNHNY, CDR2 SVGAGI (reference sequence). This CDR3 contains 11 residues. The CDR3 loop reads CASTPETEAFF. In DNA, the CDR3 is TGTGCCAGCACCCCTGAGACTGAAGCTTTCTTT.

This clonotype was counted only a few times. The rearrangement joins TRBV7-3 to TRBJ1-1; possible D gene TRBD1, 5 bases. CDR3 length equals 13 residues. Germline-derived CDR1 and CDR2 are SGHTA and FQGTGA. V lost 4 bases and J lost 3, with 9 bases in between. The CDR3 DNA follows: TGTGCCAGCAGCTCCCGGACATACACTGAAGCTTTCTTT. The encoded protein is CASSSRTYTEAFF.

This clonotype was seen ten or more times. The CDR3 spells CAISEFKGGGNTIYF. The CDR3 DNA is TGTGCCATCAGTGAGTTCAAAGGGGGAGGAAACACCATATATTTT. V gene TRBV10-3 combines with J gene TRBJ1-3; weak D call: TRBD1 (6 bases). Trimming pared 1 base from V and 4 bases from J, leaving 11 bases between. Looked up from germline, CDR1 is ENHRY and CDR2 is SYGVKD. This CDR3 region has 15 residues.

The rearrangement links TRBV12-3 or TRBV12-4 to TRBJ2-4, with a weak D call TRBD2 (6 bases). The CDR3 runs 16 residues. Trimming removed 6 bases at V and 0 bases at J, with 15 bases between. The CDR3 spells CASSDDISGAKNIQYF. CDR3 in DNA: TGTGCCAGCAGCGACGACATTAGCGGAGCCAAAAACATTCAGTACTTC.

This clonotype occurred a few times. CDR3 residues: CASSLGQSVNTEAFF. In DNA, the CDR3 is TGTGCCAGCAGCCTAGGACAGTCAGTTAACACTGAAGCTTTCTTT. This chain links TRBV7-2 with TRBJ1-1; tentatively, D is TRBD1 (6 bases). V was shortened by 5 bases and J by 2 bases, with 15 bases between the two germline ends. Per germline, CDR1 SGHTA and CDR2 FQGNSA. The length of the CDR3 is 15 residues.

This clonotype was observed a handful of times. The V and J genes are TRBV7-3 and TRBJ2-2; 11 bases are a match to TRBD2. The CDR3 is made up of 17 amino acids. The V segment lost 5 bases and the J segment 6 bases; nucleotides outside the gene matches: 11. Germline CDR1 and CDR2: SGHTA and FQGTGA. CDR3 region: CASSPYRLAGSAGELFF. As DNA, the CDR3 is TGTGCCAGCAGCCCATACCGACTAGCGGGATCCGCCGGGGAGCTGTTTTTT.

Here the CDR3 reads CASSLEWTELLEQFF. As DNA, the CDR3 is TGTGCCAGCAGCTTAGAATGGACGGAATTACTCGAGCAGTTCTTC. This chain uses TRBV11-2 with TRBJ2-1; D unclear. Trimming shortened V by 0 bases and J by 10 bases, and 16 bases separated the two germline ends. The germline V gene encodes CDR1 SGHAT and CDR2 FQNNGV. This CDR3 contains 15 residues.

The chain employs TRBV5-1 and TRBJ1-1; unclear D gene. V lost 5 bases, J lost 0 bases, and 17 bases lay in between. Germline V CDR1 and CDR2: SGHRS, YFSETQ. There are 16 residues in the CDR3. CDR3 nucleotide sequence: TGCGCCAGCAGGCCTGCCCAGAACCTTATGAACACTGAAGCTTTCTTT. It translates to CASRPAQNLMNTEAFF.

This clonotype was seen a handful of times. The rearrangement joins TRBV4-1 to TRBJ2-1; D possibly corresponds to TRBD1 (6 bases). CDR3 size: 16 residues. V shed 0 bases and J shed 5 bases, with 14 bases lying between them. Germline V lookup: CDR1 MGHRA, CDR2 YSYEKL. CDR3 in DNA: TGCGCCAGCAGCCAAGAGCGAGGGGGACGGAACAATGAGCAGTTCTTC. Translated: CASSQERGGRNNEQFF.

The rearrangement joins TRBV5-6 to TRBJ2-3; a possible D gene is TRBD1 (5 bases). Trimming shortened V by 4 bases and J by 4 bases, and 16 bases separated the two germline ends. This CDR3 has 15 amino acids. The germline V gene has CDR1 SGHDT and CDR2 YYEEEE. CDR3 loop: CASSKKLDTSDTQYF. The CDR3 DNA sequence: TGTGCCAGCAGCAAGAAGCTGGACACTTCAGATACGCAGTATTTT.

This clonotype was detected many times. The rearrangement joins TRBV20-1 to TRBJ1-1, with a weak D call TRBD1 (5 bases). Germline assignment: CDR1 DFQATT and CDR2 SNEGSKA (reference sequence). The CDR3 loop spans 12 amino acids. Deletions cut 6 bases from V and 3 bases from J, with 11 bases between. In DNA, the CDR3 is TGCAGTGCGGCGCAAGGGGACACTGAAGCTTTCTTT. Amino acid sequence: CSAAQGDTEAFF.

This clonotype was picked up many times. The chain links TRBV12-3 or TRBV12-4 to TRBJ1-4, with D unclear. The CDR3 is 14 amino acids. Trimming left V 4 bases short and J 4 bases short, with 10 bases between. CDR3 region: CASSYGRNNEKLFF. The CDR3 DNA follows: TGTGCCAGCAGTTATGGCAGGAATAATGAAAAACTGTTTTTT.

This clonotype was counted at least ten times. DNA for the CDR3: TGTGCCAGCAGGCGGACAGGGGGAGGTCTGGAGACCCAGTACTTC. This translates into CASRRTGGGLETQYF. The chain combines TRBV6-5 with TRBJ2-5, with 10 bases matching TRBD1. Germline CDR1 and CDR2: MNHEY and SVGAGI. With V trimmed by 6 bases and J by 5 bases, 9 bases remained unmatched. The CDR3 is 15 residues long.

This clonotype was recorded many times. V is TRBV12-3 or TRBV12-4 and J is TRBJ2-7; D might be TRBD1 or TRBD2, each matching 6 bases. CDR3 length: 13 residues. Trimming removed 6 bases from V and 3 bases from J, with 12 bases in between. The CDR3 nucleotides read TGTGCCAGCAGGCCGGGGGCTAGCTACGAGCAGTACTTC. It codes for CASRPGASYEQYF.

The chain carries TRBV6-2 or TRBV6-3 and TRBJ2-2; 7 bases match TRBD2. V was clipped by 0 bases and J by 6 bases; unmatched bases: 13. The CDR3 loop spans 18 amino acids. From germline, CDR1 is MNHEY and CDR2 SVGEGT. For the CDR3, the DNA is TGTGCCAGCAGTTACTCGAACGGCTGGGCGGGAGAGGCCGGGGAGCTGTTTTTT. This gives the protein CASSYSNGWAGEAGELFF.

The chain joins TRBV12-3 or TRBV12-4 to TRBJ2-2, with 9 bases aligning to TRBD1. The CDR3 runs to 16 residues. J lost 7 bases, V lost 6 bases, and 12 bases had no gene match. The CDR3 DNA sequence: TGTGCCAGCAGCCGTGGACAGGGGCTGTCCGGCGGGGAGCTGTTTTTT. Its protein is CASSRGQGLSGGELFF.

This clonotype was observed many times. The V gene is TRBV28, the J gene TRBJ2-5, with a weak D call TRBD2 (6 bases). Looked up from germline, CDR1 is MDHEN and CDR2 is SYDVKM. The germline V and J ends were trimmed by 3 bases and 2 bases, with 19 bases remaining between them. CDR3 length: 17 amino acids. CDR3 bases: TGTGCCAGCAGTTTGCGGGACGTGCACCCTGTTCAAGAGACCCAGTACTTC. The encoded protein is CASSLRDVHPVQETQYF.

In this sample, this clonotype turned up a few times. This chain connects TRBV7-2 to TRBJ2-7; 7 bases are a match to TRBD1. The CDR3 is 11 amino acids. The junction had 5 bases not matched to a gene; V was cut back by 5 bases and J by 10 bases. Germline values: CDR1 SGHTA, CDR2 FQGNSA. The chain's CDR3 is CASSPDRVQYF. The CDR3 region has the DNA TGTGCCAGCAGCCCTGACAGGGTTCAGTACTTC.

This clonotype was observed many times. The gene calls are TRBV5-1 and TRBJ1-2; weak D call: TRBD1 (6 bases). The CDR3 spans 15 residues. The V gene's germline CDR1 is SGHRS and CDR2 YFSETQ. With 4 bases removed from V and 1 base from J, the gap between germline ends came to 14 bases. DNA of the CDR3: TGCGCCAGCAGCCCAATGACAGGACTTAACTATGGCTACACCTTC. Translating gives CASSPMTGLNYGYTF.